Below, 9 T cell receptor beta chains from the same sample are listed, as sequenced in a study of T cells in Graves' hyperthyroidism and ophthalmopathy. TCR beta CDR3 regions were amplified from RNA transcripts. When the TCR CDR3 underwent first-round RT-PCR, the HTBI primer set was used. TCRdb passed the multiplex PCR reads through MiXCR, listing each CDR3 protein once. This table holds approximately 510,000 distinct CDR3 sequences, 35% to 50% found once. Sample: peripheral blood or thyroid tissue (not recorded which). Receptors originate from an adult woman with Graves' disease, either hyperthyroidism or ophthalmopathy (not recorded which).

Worth noting for this clonotype: An end of the junction does not agree with germline; a read error may underlie this. The chain is built from TRBV7-2 and TRBJ2-7; 9 bases map to TRBD1. CDR1 SGHTA and CDR2 FQGNSA come from the germline V gene. The CDR3 extends over 14 amino acids. CDR3 amino acids: CASSPGQGPGELYF. The CDR3 DNA reads TGTGCCAGCAGCCCAGGACAGGGGCCCGGGGAGCTGTACTTC.

The chain carries TRBV12-3 or TRBV12-4 and TRBJ1-1; D is unclear. V lost 8 bases and J lost 2, with 21 bases in between. This CDR3 has 16 residues. This chain's CDR3 is CASGSIGWSQNTEAFF. Here the CDR3 DNA reads TGTGCCAGCGGCTCGATCGGATGGAGTCAAAACACTGAAGCTTTCTTT.

This sequence joins TRBV7-9 and TRBJ1-4, with 7 bases identical to TRBD1. V dropped 0 bases and J dropped 2; count of bases not matched to a gene: 0. This CDR3 is 15 amino acids long. Germline CDR1 SEHNR, CDR2 FQNEAQ (reference sequence). The CDR3 loop reads CASSLARGTNEKLFF. The CDR3 region has the DNA TGTGCCAGCAGCTTAGCCAGGGGGACTAATGAAAAACTGTTTTTT.

The rearrangement uses TRBV2 and TRBJ2-7; 9 nucleotides align to TRBD1. The V gene's germline CDR1 is SNHLY and CDR2 FYNNEI. The CDR3 length is 15 residues. After removal of 3 bases from V and 3 bases from J, the junction contained 6 bases not matched to a gene. The CDR3 reads CASSEADRGYYEQYF. CDR3 nucleotide sequence: TGTGCCAGCAGTGAGGCGGACAGGGGATACTACGAGCAGTACTTC.

This clonotype has just a few counts. The chain employs TRBV3-1 and TRBJ1-3; tentatively, D is TRBD1 (5 bases). Trimming left V 4 bases short and J 8 bases short, with 15 bases between. This CDR3 region has 14 residues. In germline, CDR1 is LGHDT, CDR2 YNNKEL (reference sequence). CDR3 DNA: TGTGCCAGCAGCCGATGGGACTTCGAGGACACCATATATTTT. Its translation: CASSRWDFEDTIYF.

The chain recombines TRBV7-2 with TRBJ1-4; D perhaps matches TRBD1 (5 bases). The CDR3 contains 13 residues. Between the trimmed V and J ends, which lost 1 base and 10 bases, there was a span of 10 bases. Germline lookup yields CDR1 SGHTA and CDR2 FQGNSA. The CDR3 DNA sequence: TGTGCCAGCAGCTTAGGGGGCTACGGAAAACTGTTTTTT. It yields the protein CASSLGGYGKLFF.

The V and J genes are TRBV5-1 and TRBJ2-5, with 7 bases fitting TRBD2. V was clipped by 6 bases and J by 5 bases; unmatched bases: 7. CDR1 and CDR2 from the germline V gene are SGHRS and YFSETQ. The CDR3 has 13 amino acids. The CDR3 loop reads CASNGRTDETQYF. In DNA, the CDR3 is TGCGCCAGCAACGGGAGGACGGACGAGACCCAGTACTTC.

This clonotype appeared a single time. This chain links TRBV13 with TRBJ1-2; D is unresolved. There are 16 residues in the CDR3. V lost 2 bases, J lost 4 bases, and 17 bases lay in between. The germline gives CDR1 PRHDT, CDR2 FYEKMQ (reference sequence). Here the CDR3 reads CASSLRRVGSLYGYTF. CDR3 in DNA: TGTGCCAGCAGCTTACGTCGGGTGGGCTCTCTCTATGGCTACACCTTC. Together with reference TRBV13 and TRBJ1-2, the CDR3 gives the full variable domain: AAGVIQSPRHLIKEKRETATLKCYPIPRHDTVYWYQQGPGQDPQFLISFYEKMQSDKGSIPDRFSAQQFSDYHSELNMSSLELGDSALYFCASSLRRVGSLYGYTFGSGTRLTVV.

Turning to this clonotype: A read error may be the cause here, since a much bigger clone is one base away. The chain uses TRBV6-1 and TRBJ2-5; D may be TRBD1 (6 bases). Per germline, CDR1 MNHNS and CDR2 SASEGT. The CDR3 contains 14 residues. Trimming stripped 6 bases from V and 2 bases from J, with 13 bases between. Here the CDR3 reads CASRNRAGQETQYF. In DNA, the CDR3 is TGTGCCAGCAGAAACAGGGCAGGGCAAGAGACCCAGTACTTC.